Below are 2 T cell receptor beta chains sequenced from a single sample in a study of response to subunit inactivated influenza vaccine. A single record per CDR3 protein comes from TCRdb applying MiXCR to the RT-PCR reads. Of fewer than 400,000 distinct CDR3 sequences listed, 21% are singletons. Material: PBMCs from blood, obtained approximately 20 months after vaccination. The receptors were gathered from a man between 50 and 70 years old who received an inactivated influenza vaccine.

There are a few counts of this clonotype. This chain uses TRBV12-3 or TRBV12-4 with TRBJ2-3; D is possibly TRBD1 (8 bases). V was trimmed by 5 bases and J by 8 bases, leaving 14 bases between them. CDR3 length: 13 residues. CDR3 amino acids: CASSAYRGGTQYF. CDR3 DNA sequence: TGTGCCAGCAGTGCCTACAGGGGGGGTACGCAGTATTTT.

This clonotype was recorded many times. The rearrangement joins TRBV12-3 or TRBV12-4 to TRBJ1-5, with D possibly TRBD1 on 5 matching bases. V gave up 7 bases and J gave up 11 bases, with 12 bases separating them. The CDR3 runs 11 residues. CDR3 sequence (DNA): TGTGCCAGCAAATCCGGGGGGTCCCAGCATTTT. Amino acids: CASKSGGSQHF.